This TCR beta chain was sequenced in a study of PD-1 blockade in classical Hodgkin lymphoma. Overall study results and limits: Complete responders entered with baseline diversity on par with newly diagnosed patients, the results showed.

The V gene's germline CDR1 is KGHSH and CDR2 LQKENI. Trimming pared 2 bases from V and 4 bases from J, leaving 15 bases between. This CDR3 contains 15 residues. In every patient, relapse followed autologous stem cell transplantation, while exposure to brentuximab vedotin differed. Purification of CD4+ T cells from thawed PBMCs was achieved by magnetic negative selection. Using immunoSEQ multiplex PCR, the repertoire was profiled, and TCRdb retains in-frame clones only, with some absent. The sample shows several thousand clones, around 84% of them seen only once. In the case of this clone: What it recognizes is unknown.

The specimen comprised CD4+ T cells from blood, sampled at baseline. The TCR sequence derives from a human donor with classical Hodgkin lymphoma. The chain uses TRBV18 and TRBJ2-7, with TRBD2 as a possible D gene (6 bases). The CDR3, as DNA: TGTGCCAGCTCACCATGGCGGGGCGAGGTATACGAGCAGTACTTC. Its protein is CASSPWRGEVYEQYF.